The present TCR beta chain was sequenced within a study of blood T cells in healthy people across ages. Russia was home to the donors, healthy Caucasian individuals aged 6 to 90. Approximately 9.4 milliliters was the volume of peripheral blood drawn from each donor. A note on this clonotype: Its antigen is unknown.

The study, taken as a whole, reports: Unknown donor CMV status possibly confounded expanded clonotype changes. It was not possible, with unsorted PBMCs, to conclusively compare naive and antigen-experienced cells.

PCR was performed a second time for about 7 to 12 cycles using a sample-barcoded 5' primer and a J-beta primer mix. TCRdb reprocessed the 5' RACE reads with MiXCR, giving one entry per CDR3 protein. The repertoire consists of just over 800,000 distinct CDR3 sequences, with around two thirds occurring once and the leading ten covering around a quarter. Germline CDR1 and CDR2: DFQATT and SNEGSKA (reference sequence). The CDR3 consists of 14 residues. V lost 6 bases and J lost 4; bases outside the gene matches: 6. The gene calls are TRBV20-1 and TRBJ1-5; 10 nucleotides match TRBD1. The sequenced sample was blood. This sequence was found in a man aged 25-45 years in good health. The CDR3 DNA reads TGCAGTGCCCAGAGGACAGGGGGGAATCAGCCCCAGCATTTT. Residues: CSAQRTGGNQPQHF.